Reported below is one TCR beta chain. TCRdb re-called clones via MiXCR from the PCR reads. The sample consists of about 14,000 clones, about 30% of them appearing once. This sample stems from a study of metastatic and nonmetastatic thyroid tumors. Thyroid surgery took place with no prior treatment in any patient. Trimming took off 2 bases at V and 0 bases at J, with 2 bases between the two ends. This CDR3 spans 13 amino acids. CDR1 and CDR2 from the germline V gene are MNHEY and SVGEGT. This clonotype was obtained from a female donor with papillary thyroid cancer or a benign thyroid nodule (not recorded which). Some clones in this sample may be carry-over from other donors' samples. The sequencing input was tumor tissue. V gene TRBV6-2 or TRBV6-3 combines with J gene TRBJ1-3; D is unclear. The DNA of the CDR3 is TGTGCCAGCAGTTACGGCTCTGGAAACACCATATATTTT. Translated, it gives CASSYGSGNTIYF.